This T cell receptor (beta chain) was recovered during a study of shared clonotypes between healthy human individuals. This table comes from immunoSEQ multiplex PCR, and its TCRdb copy is limited to in-frame clones, with some not included. Of 2 million to 2.5 million clones listed, 93% were seen once; the top ten hold 0.3% to 0.4%. This CDR3 spans 15 amino acids. The V end was cut by 7 bases, the J end by 9 bases, with 25 bases between. The germline CDR1 and CDR2 sequences are SNHLY and FYNNEI. This sequence originates from a man between 18 and 29 years old in good health. Some clones in this sample may be carry-over from other donors' samples. The sequenced sample was naive CD4+ T cells from PBMCs. The subset: CD45RA+ positively selected. V gene TRBV2 combines with J gene TRBJ2-7; D is perhaps TRBD1 (5 bases). CDR3 loop: CASNTNVGQGLRQYF. CDR3 coding DNA: TGTGCCAGCAATACGAATGTCGGGCAGGGTCTGCGGCAGTACTTC.